A single sample is the source of the 10 T cell receptor beta chains below, sequenced in a study of T cell repertoires in cytomegalovirus infection. TCRdb analysed the reads with MiXCR anew, one entry per CDR3 protein. The sample yields approximately 140,000 distinct CDR3 sequences, 8% to 9% seen once. Material: PBMCs. The receptor set was obtained from a human donor in good health (CMV status not recorded). Some clones in this sample may be carry-over from other donors' samples.

V is TRBV20-1 and J is TRBJ1-1; maybe TRBD1 (6 bases). The germline CDR1 and CDR2 sequences are DFQATT and SNEGSKA (reference sequence). The CDR3 contains 13 residues. The V and J ends lost 5 bases and 3 bases respectively, with 13 bases between them. The CDR3 DNA follows: TGCAGTGCTCCGGACAGTCGGGACACTGAAGCTTTCTTT. It codes for CSAPDSRDTEAFF.

This clonotype came up many times. V is TRBV7-2 and J is TRBJ2-2, with unresolved D. Germline CDR1 SGHTA, CDR2 FQGNSA. The CDR3 consists of 15 residues. The ends were cut back, 2 bases at V and 2 bases at J, with 9 bases in the middle. Here the CDR3 DNA reads TGTGCCAGCAGCTTACGGCGCCGAAACACCGGGGAGCTGTTTTTT. This encodes CASSLRRRNTGELFF.

This clonotype was seen ten or more times. The chain is built from TRBV6-5 and TRBJ1-5; 9 positions agree with TRBD1. CDR1 and CDR2 (germline): MNHEY, SVGAGI. V shed 5 bases and J 0 bases; nucleotides not matched to a gene: 8. This CDR3 is built from 17 residues. CDR3 sequence reads: CASSTGQGRGSNQPQHF. CDR3 sequence (DNA): TGTGCCAGCAGTACGGGACAGGGTCGAGGTAGCAATCAGCCCCAGCATTTT.

The sample holds many counts of this clonotype. The CDR3 reads CASSSRTGANQPQHF. In DNA form, the CDR3 reads TGTGCCAGCAGTTCTAGGACAGGCGCCAATCAGCCCCAGCATTTT. V is TRBV12-3 or TRBV12-4 and J is TRBJ1-5; 7 positions agree with TRBD1. CDR3 length: 15 amino acids. The J segment lost 3 bases and the V segment lost 4 bases, leaving 6 bases of the junction unmatched.

There are many counts of this clonotype. The chain carries TRBV28 and TRBJ1-5, with 10 nucleotides matching TRBD1. CDR3 length: 14 amino acids. V was clipped by 10 bases and J by 6 bases; unmatched bases: 9. Germline V gives CDR1 MDHEN, CDR2 SYDVKM. The CDR3 here is CATKTGGITQPQHF. The CDR3 DNA follows: TGTGCCACCAAGACAGGGGGCATTACTCAGCCCCAGCATTTT.

This clonotype has a count of ten or more. The chain carries TRBV20-1 and TRBJ2-7, with D possibly matching TRBD2 (6 bases). CDR3 size: 14 residues. The V gene lost 3 bases and the J gene lost 5 bases, with 17 bases spanning the gap. In germline, CDR1 is DFQATT, CDR2 SNEGSKA (reference sequence). This CDR3 reads CSASGTESTHEQYF. The CDR3 DNA follows: TGCAGTGCTAGTGGGACTGAATCGACTCACGAGCAGTACTTC.

The sample holds many counts of this clonotype. In DNA form, the CDR3 reads TGTGCCAGCAGTTTACGGGGGCTCAGGAATTCACCCCTCCACTTT. As protein: CASSLRGLRNSPLHF. The chain uses TRBV28 and TRBJ1-6; TRBD1 might be the D (6 bases). V lost 2 bases to trimming and J lost 7 bases, with 12 bases between them. Germline-derived CDR1 and CDR2 are MDHEN and SYDVKM. The CDR3 extends over 15 amino acids.

This clonotype was counted ten times or more. The V and J genes are TRBV10-3 and TRBJ2-3; D gene uncertain. The germline CDR1 and CDR2 sequences are ENHRY and SYGVKD. Trimming took 0 bases from V and 2 from J, leaving 15 bases between them. The CDR3 length is 17 residues. CDR3 sequence: CAISESGAVHDTDTQYF. The DNA of the CDR3 is TGTGCCATCAGTGAGTCCGGAGCAGTTCATGACACAGATACGCAGTATTTT.

The sample holds many counts of this clonotype. The V call is TRBV7-8, the J call TRBJ2-1; D is undetermined. The CDR3 has 16 amino acids. V lost 2 bases and J lost 0, with 11 bases in between. Germline V lookup: CDR1 SGHVS, CDR2 FQNEAQ. This CDR3 reads CASSLSAASSYNEQFF. CDR3 DNA sequence: TGTGCCAGCAGCTTATCTGCGGCGAGCTCCTACAATGAGCAGTTCTTC.

This clonotype was detected ten times or more. J is TRBJ1-6 and V is TRBV11-1; D unresolved. V was shortened by 8 bases and J by 5 bases, with 10 bases between the two germline ends. The CDR3 loop spans 13 amino acids. In germline, CDR1 is SGHAT, CDR2 FQDESV (reference sequence). The CDR3 nucleotides read TGTGCCAGCGCCCTTGGGAATAATTCACCCCTCCACTTT. It translates to CASALGNNSPLHF.